The T cell receptor (beta chain) under discussion was sequenced for a study of blood T cells in healthy people across ages. Overall study results and limits: Nothing was known about donor CMV status, and this possibly confounded expanded clonotype changes. Both naive CD4+ cell counts and diversity were greater in long-lived donors than in aged donors. Roughly linearly, TCR beta diversity per million T cells fell as age increased.

This clonotype was picked up a small number of times. Its antigen remains unknown. A second PCR, run for about 7 to 11 cycles, used a sample-barcoded 5' primer plus a J-beta primer mix. A minimum of 2.5 million CDR3-containing paired-end reads was obtained for each sample. TCRdb reprocessed the 5' RACE reads via MiXCR and lists one record per CDR3 protein. The profile shows approximately 800,000 distinct CDR3 sequences, around 36% of them singletons. This CDR3 has 14 amino acids. Germline V gene data show CDR1 as SEHNR and CDR2 as FQNEAQ (reference sequence). V dropped 5 bases and J dropped 2 bases, with 11 bases sitting between them.

The sequencing input was blood. This chain uses TRBV7-9 with TRBJ2-3; maybe TRBD2 (6 bases). This TCR derives from a man between 18 and 35 years old in good health. This CDR3 reads CASSGWDSTDTQYF. CDR3 nucleotide sequence: TGTGCCAGCAGCGGCTGGGACTCCACAGATACGCAGTATTTT. The complete variable domain, with remaining parts taken from reference TRBV7-9 and TRBJ2-3, reads DTGVSQNPRHKITKRGQNVTFRCDPISEHNRLYWYRQTLGQGPEFLTYFQNEAQLEKSRLLSDRFSAERPKGSFSTLEIQRTEQGDSAMYLCASSGWDSTDTQYFGPGTRLTVL.